These 22 T cell receptor beta chains share one sample of origin, sequenced in a study of T cell changes during pregnancy in multiple sclerosis. Repertoires were generated with immunoSEQ multiplex PCR, while TCRdb's copy carries only in-frame clones and drops some. The sample carries roughly 40,000 clones, approximately 94% recorded once. Material: peripheral blood, obtained in the third trimester of pregnancy. All receptors come from a female donor with multiple sclerosis, enrolled in a pregnancy study.

The CDR3 here is CASSQGGGGSRNQPQHF. The CDR3 nucleotides are TGCGCCAGCAGCCAAGGCGGGGGGGGTTCTCGAAATCAGCCCCAGCATTTT. The V and J genes are TRBV4-1 and TRBJ1-5; D possibly corresponds to TRBD1 (5 bases). The germline V and J ends were trimmed by 1 base and 4 bases, with 17 bases remaining between them. Germline V gene data show CDR1 as MGHRA and CDR2 as YSYEKL. The CDR3 has 17 residues.

The V call is TRBV28, the J call TRBJ1-4; D unclear. Germline V gene data show CDR1 as MDHEN and CDR2 as SYDVKM. V was clipped by 7 bases and J by 7 bases, with 13 bases between them. The CDR3 is 13 amino acids. CDR3 sequence: CASTEGRGEKLFF. The CDR3 region has the DNA TGTGCCAGCACTGAGGGTCGGGGTGAAAAACTGTTTTTT.

The genes are TRBV28 and TRBJ2-3; maybe TRBD2 (5 bases). The germline V and J ends were trimmed by 7 bases and 3 bases, with 14 bases remaining between them. Germline V lookup: CDR1 MDHEN, CDR2 SYDVKM. The CDR3 covers 14 residues. DNA for the CDR3: TGTGCCAGCAACCCGGACGGCGGGACAGATACGCAGTATTTT. It yields the protein CASNPDGGTDTQYF. Drawing the rest from reference TRBV28 and TRBJ2-3, the complete variable domain is DVKVTQSSRYLVKRTGEKVFLECVQDMDHENMFWYRQDPGLGLRLIYFSYDVKMKEKGDIPEGYSVSREKKERFSLILESASTNQTSMYLCASNPDGGTDTQYFGPGTRLTVL.

V is TRBV6-1 and J is TRBJ2-1; no firm D call. The CDR3 is 13 amino acids. Germline CDR1 MNHNS, CDR2 SASEGT. The V end lost 7 bases, the J end lost 6 bases, and 13 bases lay between the germline ends. Written as DNA, the CDR3 is TGTGCCAGCACCCCGATTCGAGGCAATGAGCAGTTCTTC. It is translated as CASTPIRGNEQFF.

This clone was counted a single time. This chain uses TRBV7-3 with TRBJ2-7; weak D call: TRBD2 (6 bases). V dropped 2 bases and J dropped 5 bases, with 10 bases sitting between them. Germline V CDR1 and CDR2: SGHTA, FQGTGA. CDR3 length: 13 amino acids. CDR3: CASSLDSGDEQYF. CDR3 coding DNA: TGTGCCAGCAGCTTAGATTCGGGGGACGAGCAGTACTTC.

The rearrangement joins TRBV5-1 to TRBJ1-4; D gene unclear. Trimming took off 0 bases at V and 2 bases at J, with 8 bases between the two ends. The CDR3 has 15 residues. CDR1 SGHRS and CDR2 YFSETQ come from the germline V gene. CDR3 DNA sequence: TGCGCCAGCAGCTTGGGGGAGACCACTAATGAAAAACTGTTTTTT. Translating it yields CASSLGETTNEKLFF.

The rearrangement uses TRBV7-9 and TRBJ2-7; possible D gene TRBD2, 7 bases. There are 14 residues in the CDR3. V was shortened by 6 bases and J by 0 bases, with 12 bases between the two germline ends. CDR1 and CDR2 (germline): SEHNR, FQNEAQ (reference sequence). CDR3 nucleotides: TGTGCCAGCAGGCCGAGGGGGGGCTCCTACGAGCAGTACTTC. Translation gives CASRPRGGSYEQYF.

The chain recombines TRBV18 with TRBJ2-1; 10 bases are shared with TRBD1. Per germline, CDR1 KGHSH and CDR2 LQKENI. The V segment lost 5 bases and the J segment 7 bases; nucleotides outside the gene matches: 20. The CDR3 is 19 residues long. The CDR3 DNA is TGTGCCAGCTCAGAGAGCAGACAGGGGGCGAGACTAGCATCGAATGAGCAGTTCTTC. Translation gives CASSESRQGARLASNEQFF.

DNA of the CDR3: TGTGCCACCAGCAGAGATCGGACTAGCGGCGCCTACGAGCAGTACTTC. Translation: CATSRDRTSGAYEQYF. The genes are TRBV15 and TRBJ2-5; 10 bases line up with TRBD2. The J call is doubtful: the DNA matches TRBJ2-7 better. Germline CDR1 reads LNHNV; CDR2 reads YYDKDF (reference sequence). The CDR3 has 16 residues.

The rearrangement uses TRBV7-3 and TRBJ2-5, with D perhaps TRBD2 (6 bases). V was clipped by 5 bases and J by 5 bases, with 15 bases between them. This CDR3 is built from 14 residues. Germline V gene data show CDR1 as SGHTA and CDR2 as FQGTGA. CDR3: CASSAGLPPETQYF. The CDR3 nucleotides read TGTGCCAGCAGCGCGGGACTGCCCCCGGAGACCCAGTACTTC.

The V call is TRBV6-4, the J call TRBJ2-3; D is possibly TRBD2 (6 bases). CDR3 size: 13 residues. The ends were cut back, 6 bases at V and 9 bases at J, with 16 bases in the middle. Per germline, CDR1 MRHNA and CDR2 SNTAGT. DNA for the CDR3: TGTGCCAGCAGCCCGACTAGTTTCGAGACGCAGTATTTT. This sequence encodes CASSPTSFETQYF.

The chain is built from TRBV7-2 and TRBJ2-5, with D perhaps matching TRBD2 (6 bases). The CDR3 length is 16 residues. V was clipped by 0 bases and J by 3 bases, with 14 bases between them. CDR1 and CDR2 from the germline V gene are SGHTA and FQGNSA. The CDR3 reads CASSLARTTNKETQYF. CDR3 bases: TGTGCCAGCAGCTTAGCCAGGACTACCAATAAAGAGACCCAGTACTTC.

The chain combines TRBV28 with TRBJ1-2, with D possibly being TRBD1 (5 bases). Trimming took off 3 bases at V and 5 bases at J, with 16 bases between the two ends. This CDR3 comprises 15 residues. The V gene's germline CDR1 is MDHEN and CDR2 SYDVKM. The CDR3 is CASSLRGRAKYGYTF. The CDR3 nucleotides read TGTGCCAGCAGTTTGCGGGGACGGGCAAAGTATGGCTACACCTTC.

V usage is TRBV28 and J usage is TRBJ2-2; the match to TRBD2 covers 7 bases. Losses at the gene ends were 3 bases for V and 1 base for J; bases not matched to a gene: 5. From germline, CDR1 is MDHEN and CDR2 SYDVKM. CDR3 size: 16 residues. This CDR3 is CASSFGLAVNTGELFF. CDR3 DNA sequence: TGTGCCAGCAGTTTTGGCCTAGCGGTGAACACCGGGGAGCTGTTTTTT.

The chain links TRBV27 to TRBJ2-7, with D possibly TRBD1 on 6 matching bases. The germline V and J ends were trimmed by 2 bases and 1 base, with 15 bases remaining between them. The CDR3 has 16 residues. Germline values: CDR1 MNHEY, CDR2 SMNVEV (reference sequence). The CDR3 reads CASSLVGQPRSYEQYF. The CDR3 DNA reads as TGTGCCAGCAGTTTAGTCGGACAGCCTAGATCCTACGAGCAGTACTTC.

The chain carries TRBV7-2 and TRBJ1-2, with 7 bases matching TRBD1. This CDR3 contains 14 residues. V gave up 3 bases and J gave up 2 bases; unmatched junction bases: 3. Germline-derived CDR1 and CDR2 are SGHTA and FQGNSA. The CDR3 nucleotides read TGTGCCAGCAGCTTGACAGGGCTAAACTATGGCTACACCTTC. It yields the protein CASSLTGLNYGYTF.

This clone occurred once. The chain is built from TRBV7-9 and TRBJ2-2; 7 bases align to TRBD1. V lost 8 bases and J lost 4; bases outside the gene matches: 7. This CDR3 contains 14 residues. The V gene's germline CDR1 is SEHNR and CDR2 FQNEAQ (reference sequence). The CDR3 is CASGTGVRTGELFF. The CDR3 coding sequence is TGTGCCAGCGGAACAGGGGTGCGCACCGGGGAGCTGTTTTTT.

The J gene is TRBJ2-6, the V gene TRBV2; TRBD1 agrees at 9 bases. The CDR3 length is 20 residues. The V and J ends lost 3 bases and 1 base, in that order; junction bases with no gene match: 13. Germline V gene data show CDR1 as SNHLY and CDR2 as FYNNEI. The CDR3 DNA reads as TGTGCCAGCAGTGATCCGGGACAGGGAGTCCTAATATCTGGGGCCAACGTCCTGACTTTC. Translating gives CASSDPGQGVLISGANVLTF.

The J gene is TRBJ1-1, the V gene TRBV5-6, with a tentative D call TRBD1 (5 bases). The V end was cut by 3 bases, the J end by 7 bases, with 16 bases between. CDR1 SGHDT and CDR2 YYEEEE come from the germline V gene. The CDR3 runs to 14 residues. The CDR3 here is CASSWGRITLEAFF. In DNA form, the CDR3 reads TGTGCCAGCAGCTGGGGCAGGATTACCCTTGAAGCTTTCTTT.

The chain uses TRBV19 and TRBJ1-2; no reliable D call. There are 15 residues in the CDR3. With 3 bases removed from V and 4 bases from J, the gap between germline ends came to 15 bases. Germline V gives CDR1 LNHDA, CDR2 SQIVND (reference sequence). This chain's CDR3 is CASSILTAATYGYTF. CDR3 sequence (DNA): TGTGCCAGTAGTATTCTTACGGCGGCTACCTATGGCTACACCTTC.

The rearrangement links TRBV6-5 to TRBJ1-5; 7 bases are a match to TRBD1. The germline gives CDR1 MNHEY, CDR2 SVGAGI. Losses at the gene ends were 4 bases for V and 4 bases for J; bases not matched to a gene: 10. This CDR3 has 16 residues. The CDR3 loop is CASSSMTGRGNQPQHF. The CDR3 DNA is TGTGCCAGCAGTTCAATGACAGGGCGAGGGAATCAGCCCCAGCATTTT.

This chain joins TRBV5-1 and TRBJ2-3, with 9 positions matching TRBD2. From germline, CDR1 is SGHRS and CDR2 YFSETQ. This CDR3 spans 15 amino acids. V was clipped by 0 bases and J by 10 bases; unmatched bases: 9. The chain's CDR3 is CASSLEAGGRTAQYF. The CDR3 region has the DNA TGCGCCAGCAGCTTGGAAGCGGGGGGCCGCACGGCGCAGTATTTT.